Listed below are T cell receptor beta chains from one sample, sequenced in a study of T-cell reconstitution after alpha-beta-depleted transplantation in children. TCRdb reanalysed the PCR reads using MiXCR and keeps one entry per CDR3 protein. Of a few hundred thousand distinct CDR3 sequences in the sample, 10% were seen once. Here the sequenced sample was PBMCs, taken before TCRalphabeta/CD19-depleted stem cell transplant. Receptors originate from a boy younger than two with acute myeloid leukemia, due to receive a stem cell transplant. The CDR3 runs from the conserved cysteine through the conserved F or W. D genes are given only for firm matches. Not all rows give a size; the values are once, few, many and, for expanded clones, a class.

>many|TRBV11-2|TRBJ2-1|NA
CASSLGWGDNEQFF
TGTGCCAGCAGCTTGGGTTGGGGCGACAATGAGCAGTTCTTC
>many|TRBV6-9|TRBJ2-5|TRBD1
CASSSPRGPSSEETQYF
TGTGCCAGCAGTTCCCCTAGGGGGCCTAGTAGTGAAGAGACCCAGTACTTC
>many|TRBV28|TRBJ1-5|NA
CASRLPGGTSNQPQHF
TGTGCCAGCAGGCTTCCTGGGGGCACAAGCAATCAGCCCCAGCATTTT
>few|TRBV4-3|TRBJ2-1|TRBD2
CASSQDRPSGYNEQFF
TGCGCCAGCAGCCAAGATCGTCCTAGCGGGTACAATGAGCAGTTCTTC
>many|TRBV6-5|TRBJ2-3|NA
CASSYGLSTDTQYF
TGTGCCAGCAGTTACGGGCTGTCCACAGATACGCAGTATTTT
>many|TRBV7-2|TRBJ1-2|TRBD1
CASSPDRVWNGYTF
TGTGCCAGCAGCCCGGACAGGGTGTGGAATGGCTACACCTTC
>many|TRBV6-5|TRBJ1-1|NA
CASSTGTTEAFF
TGTGCCAGCAGTACCGGGACTACTGAAGCTTTCTTT
>NA|TRBV20-1|TRBJ2-7|NA
CSASDRLLGQYF
TGCAGTGCTAGCGACAGGCTCCTGGGGCAGTACTTC
>many|TRBV28|TRBJ1-2|TRBD1
CASSHPRQGPYGYTF
TGTGCCAGCAGTCACCCCCGACAGGGCCCCTATGGCTACACCTTC
>many|TRBV21-1|TRBJ2-5|NA
CATAGLGKETQYF
TGTGCCACGGCCGGTTTGGGAAAAGAGACCCAGTACTTC
>NA|TRBV20-1|TRBJ2-1|NA
CSASQIYRNNEQFF
TGCAGTGCTAGCCAGATCTACAGGAACAATGAGCAGTTCTTC
>NA|TRBV7-2|TRBJ2-7|TRBD2
CASSLKIAGVMDYEQYF
TGTGCCAGCAGCTTGAAAATAGCGGGAGTGATGGACTACGAGCAGTACTTC
>many|TRBV6-1|TRBJ2-5|TRBD2
CASSRTSGRGETQYF
TGTGCCAGCAGTCGGACTAGCGGGAGGGGAGAGACCCAGTACTTC
>many|TRBV5-6|TRBJ1-6|NA
CASSLVGSSNSPLHF
TGTGCCAGCAGCTTGGTGGGATCCTCTAATTCACCCCTCCACTTT
>many|TRBV28|TRBJ1-5|NA
CASSLRQPNQPQHF
TGTGCCAGCAGTTTAAGGCAGCCCAATCAGCCCCAGCATTTT
>many|TRBV7-6|TRBJ2-2|NA
CASSQSGELFF
TGTGCCAGCAGCCAATCCGGGGAGCTGTTTTTT
>few|TRBV23-1|TRBJ1-1|NA
CAPTKTTVRFLWDTEAFF
TGCGCCCCCACAAAAACCACAGTCCGATTCCTTTGGGACACTGAAGCTTTCTTT
>many|TRBV11-3|TRBJ2-3|NA
CASSLDLIPDTQYF
TGTGCCAGCAGCTTAGATTTGATCCCCGATACGCAGTATTTT
>many|TRBV7-2|TRBJ2-3|NA
CASSRTDLTDTQYF
TGTGCCAGCAGCCGGACGGATCTCACAGATACGCAGTATTTT